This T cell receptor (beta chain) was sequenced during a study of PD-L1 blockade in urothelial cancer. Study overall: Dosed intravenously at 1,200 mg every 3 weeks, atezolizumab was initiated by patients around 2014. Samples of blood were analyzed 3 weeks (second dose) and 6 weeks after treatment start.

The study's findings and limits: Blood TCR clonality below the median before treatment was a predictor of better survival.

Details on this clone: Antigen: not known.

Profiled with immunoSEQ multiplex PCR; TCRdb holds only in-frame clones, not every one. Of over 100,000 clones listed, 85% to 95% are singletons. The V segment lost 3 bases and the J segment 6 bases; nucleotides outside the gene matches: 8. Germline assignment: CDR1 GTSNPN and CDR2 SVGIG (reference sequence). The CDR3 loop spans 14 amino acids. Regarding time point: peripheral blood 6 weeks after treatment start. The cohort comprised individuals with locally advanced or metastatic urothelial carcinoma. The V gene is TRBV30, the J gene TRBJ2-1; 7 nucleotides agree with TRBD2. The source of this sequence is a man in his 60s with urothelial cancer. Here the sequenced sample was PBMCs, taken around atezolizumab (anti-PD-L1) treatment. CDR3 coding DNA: TGTGCCTGGAGGCCCAGCGGGATTGGCAATGAGCAGTTCTTC. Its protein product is CAWRPSGIGNEQFF.